The 10 T cell receptor beta chains below come from one sample, sequenced in a study of Graves' ophthalmopathy and Graves' hyperthyroidism (dated by TCRdb to between 2018 and 2020). Instrument used: Illumina HiSeq 2000. For repertoire sequencing, TCR beta CDR3 regions were amplified from RNA transcripts. The first round of RT-PCR was done with HTBI primers and the Qiagen OneStep RT-PCR kit, and was followed by a second round of multiplex PCR, then size selection and purification. TCRdb took the public reads, trimmed them with fastp at Q25, ran MiXCR for clone calling and kept in-frame beta chains. When rows share a CDR3 protein, they turn into one entry using the most common DNA and genes. This sample is represented by 400,000 or so distinct CDR3 sequences; less than 20% of them were singletons. Roughly 7% of the sample is taken by the ten largest. Sequenced input: peripheral blood. These receptors all stem from a woman younger than 35 with stable Graves' hyperthyroidism. Donor details come from another sample of the same person, matched by shared clones.

This clonotype was observed at least ten times. The CDR3 nucleotides read TGCGCCAGCAGCTTGGTGGGGGCGGGCACTGAAGCTTTCTTT. This codes for CASSLVGAGTEAFF. J is TRBJ1-1 and V is TRBV5-1, with a weak D call TRBD1 (6 bases). Trimming cost V 0 bases and J 4 bases, with 10 bases left between them. CDR3 size: 14 residues. CDR1 is SGHRS, CDR2 YFSETQ, per germline.

This clonotype was recorded many times. This chain uses TRBV12-5 with TRBJ2-5, with 7 positions matching TRBD1. Germline-derived CDR1 and CDR2 are LGHNT and FRNRAP. J lost 4 bases, V lost 2 bases, and 1 base had no gene match. CDR3 length: 13 amino acids. DNA for the CDR3: TGTGCTAGTGGTTTGAACAGGGGAGAGACCCAGTACTTC. It is translated as CASGLNRGETQYF. The full variable domain, in which reference TRBV12-5 and TRBJ2-5 provide the parts outside the CDR3, is DARVTQTPRHKVTEMGQEVTMRCQPILGHNTVFWYRQTMMQGLELLAYFRNRAPLDDSGMPKDRFSAEMPDATLATLKIQPSEPRDSAVYFCASGLNRGETQYFGPGTRLLVL.

A word on this clonotype: Given a much more abundant clone one base away, this may be a read error. CDR3 sequence reads: CAGREGNTIYF. CDR3 DNA sequence: TGCGCCGGCCGGGAGGGAAACACCATATATTTT. V is TRBV5-1 and J is TRBJ1-3; D gene ambiguous. The ends were cut back, 10 bases at V and 4 bases at J, with 9 bases in the middle. This CDR3 spans 11 amino acids. CDR1 SGHRS and CDR2 YFSETQ come from the germline V gene. Looking up the rest from reference TRBV5-1 and TRBJ1-3 gives the full variable domain: KAGVTQTPRYLIKTRGQQVTLSCSPISGHRSVSWYQQTPGQGLQFLFEYFSETQRNKGNFPGRFSGRQFSNSRSEMNVSTLELGDSALYLCAGREGNTIYFGEGSWLTVV.

There are a few counts of this clonotype. V gene TRBV5-1 combines with J gene TRBJ2-2; 12 nucleotides agree with TRBD2. In germline, CDR1 is SGHRS, CDR2 YFSETQ. This CDR3 has 19 residues. The junction had 14 bases not matched to a gene; V was cut back by 5 bases and J by 3 bases. CDR3 DNA: TGCGCCAGCAGGTTAACTAGCGGGGGGCCCCTTGGAGACACCGGGGAGCTGTTTTTT. Residues: CASRLTSGGPLGDTGELFF.

There are many counts of this clonotype. V usage is TRBV6-1 and J usage is TRBJ1-2; D ambiguous. V lost 6 bases and J 4 bases, leaving 15 bases between the germline ends. Germline CDR1 and CDR2: MNHNS and SASEGT. The CDR3 runs 14 residues. The CDR3 spells CASSPAGLVYGYTF. For the CDR3, the DNA is TGTGCCAGCAGCCCTGCCGGGCTCGTCTATGGCTACACCTTC.

Turning to this clonotype: A read error may be the cause here, since a much bigger clone is one base away. The V call is TRBV6-1, the J call TRBJ2-7; no reliable D call. The CDR3 is 14 amino acids. Germline-derived CDR1 and CDR2 are MNHNS and SASEGT. V lost 1 base and J lost 7, with 14 bases in between. The CDR3 DNA is TGTGCCAGCAGTGAAGGACACGAAGCGAGGGAGCAGTACTTC. Translated, it gives CASSEGHEAREQYF.

The CDR3 bases are TGTGCCAGCAGCAACCCGGGACTTTCCTACGAGCAGTACTTC. Residues: CASSNPGLSYEQYF. This chain connects TRBV7-8 to TRBJ2-7, with D perhaps TRBD2 (6 bases). This CDR3 is built from 14 residues. V was trimmed by 5 bases and J by 1 base, leaving 12 bases between them. The germline V gene has CDR1 SGHVS and CDR2 FQNEAQ.

This clonotype was detected many times. This chain joins TRBV12-3 or TRBV12-4 and TRBJ1-1; possible D gene TRBD1, 6 bases. V lost 7 bases and J lost 10, with 13 bases in between. The CDR3 contains 11 residues. CDR3 loop: CASTTKGVAFF. The CDR3 region has the DNA TGTGCCAGCACCACGAAGGGGGTAGCTTTCTTT.

This clonotype was observed many times. This rearrangement joins TRBV19 to TRBJ1-5; 10 nucleotides agree with TRBD1. The trim removed 6 bases at V and 2 bases at J, leaving 13 bases unmatched. The CDR3 consists of 18 residues. Germline lookup yields CDR1 LNHDA and CDR2 SQIVND (reference sequence). CDR3 amino acids: CASRERDRGLGGNQPQHF. The CDR3 DNA reads TGTGCCAGTAGGGAGCGAGACAGGGGGCTCGGTGGCAATCAGCCCCAGCATTTT.

This sequence joins TRBV3-1 and TRBJ1-1; 9 bases align to TRBD1. Per the germline V gene, CDR1 is LGHDT and CDR2 is YNNKEL (reference sequence). The trim removed 1 base at V and 3 bases at J, leaving 6 bases unmatched. This CDR3 region has 16 residues. CDR3 protein: CASSQAYRGRDTEAFF. The CDR3 DNA is TGTGCCAGCAGCCAAGCCTACAGGGGGCGAGACACTGAAGCTTTCTTT.